The table lists the clone carrying this TCR beta chain with a count of one. Germline CDR1 and CDR2: MDHEN and SYDVKM. V was clipped by 6 bases and J by 7 bases, with 13 bases between them. CDR3 length: 12 amino acids. This entry is derived from a study of blood T cell repertoires in COVID-19. Study in general: Nucleic acid was either cDNA or gDNA, and it came from T cells, B-cell-depleted T cells, or PBMCs.

As originally analysed: Amplification with reference gene primers provided the estimates of nucleated cell counts. TCRdb keeps only in-frame clones here, not all; method: immunoSEQ multiplex PCR. The V and J calls and clone size were taken over from that table, and D and trimming were inferred from the DNA. This table has around 49,000 clones, around 81% appearing once. Patients in Seattle were enrolled during active infection, then followed longitudinally. V usage is TRBV28 and J usage is TRBJ2-7; D is undetermined. Sequences were obtained from peripheral blood. The TCR was taken from a woman of 80 years or more with COVID-19, enrolled during active disease. The CDR3 coding sequence is TGTGCCAGCAGCTCTATCCTCTTGGAGCAGTACTTC. Encoded protein: CASSSILLEQYF.